This TCR beta chain comes out of a study of CD8+ T cells in alopecia areata. Study results and caveats: Lesional scalp, especially alopecia totalis/universalis, showed higher clonality than normal scalp. Under tofacitinib, numerous expanded lesional clonotypes remained detectable in scalp and blood.

The treatment is: oral pan-JAK inhibitor, 5-10 mg twice daily. Once RNA had been extracted, it was reverse transcribed into cDNA to act as the sequencing template. Produced via immunoSEQ multiplex PCR; TCRdb's table is partial and in-frame only. The table shows 120,000 or so clones, with around 60% occurring only once. Remarks on this clone: The antigen remains unidentified.

V was shortened by 2 bases and J by 5 bases, with 6 bases between the two germline ends. Germline CDR1 SGHTA, CDR2 FQGNSA. The CDR3 is made up of 13 amino acids. The clonotype comes from a human donor with alopecia areata. J is TRBJ2-2 and V is TRBV7-2, with D hard to call. The sample consisted of CD4+ T cells sorted from blood, taken at week 4, from a patient treated with tofacitinib. The CDR3 loop reads CASSLTSTGELFF. In DNA, the CDR3 is TGTGCCAGCAGCTTAACCTCAACCGGGGAGCTGTTTTTT.